This T cell receptor (beta chain) is from a study of blood T cell repertoires in COVID-19. This table comes from immunoSEQ multiplex PCR, and its TCRdb copy is limited to in-frame clones, with some not included. The table includes under 200,000 clones, over 65% detected once. The CDR3 runs 12 residues. The germline gives CDR1 SQVTM, CDR2 ANQGSEA. The J segment lost 13 bases and the V segment lost 2 bases, leaving 8 bases of the junction unmatched. This clonotype was sampled from a man between 60 and 75 years old with acute or convalescent COVID-19. The specimen sequenced was peripheral blood. The chain couples TRBV29-1 to TRBJ1-2, with 9 bases lining up with TRBD1. The CDR3 DNA sequence: TGCAGCGTTGAAACAGGGGGCTCCGTTTGCACCTTC. Translation: CSVETGGSVCTF.